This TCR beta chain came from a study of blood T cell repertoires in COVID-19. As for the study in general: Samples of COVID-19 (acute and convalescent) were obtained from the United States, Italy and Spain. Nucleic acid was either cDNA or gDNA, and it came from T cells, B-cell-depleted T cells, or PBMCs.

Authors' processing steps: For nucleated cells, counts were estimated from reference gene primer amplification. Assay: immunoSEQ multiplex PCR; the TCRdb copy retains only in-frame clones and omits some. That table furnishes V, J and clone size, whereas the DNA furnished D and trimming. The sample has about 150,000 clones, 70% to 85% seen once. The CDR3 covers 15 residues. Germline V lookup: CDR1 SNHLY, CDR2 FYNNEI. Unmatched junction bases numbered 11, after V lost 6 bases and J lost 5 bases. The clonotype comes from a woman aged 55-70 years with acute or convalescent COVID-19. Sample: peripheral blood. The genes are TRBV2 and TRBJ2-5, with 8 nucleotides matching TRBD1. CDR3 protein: CASRKDRAWRETQYF. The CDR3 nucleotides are TGTGCCAGCAGGAAGGACAGGGCGTGGAGGGAGACCCAGTACTTC.